A single sample gave rise to the 3 T cell receptor beta chains below, sequenced in a study of shared clonotypes between healthy human individuals. Method: immunoSEQ multiplex PCR; TCRdb's copy keeps in-frame clones and lacks some. The sample yields some 2,000,000 clones, approximately 94% seen once. The naive CD8 subset, CD45RO-negative cells positively selected for CCR7, excluded terminally differentiated effector memory CD45RA+ cells. The sequencing input was naive CD8+ T cells sorted from blood. The source is a young man in good health.

The count of this clone is one. The sample carries other DNA sequences with the same CDR3. The V call is TRBV27, the J call TRBJ1-2, with D possibly matching TRBD1 (6 bases). V shed 2 bases and J shed 8 bases, with 9 bases lying between them. The CDR3 covers 12 residues. Germline V gene lookup returns CDR1 MNHEY and CDR2 SMNVEV (reference sequence). Here the CDR3 DNA reads TGTGCCAGCAGTTTACCAGGGGAAGGCTACACCTTC. Amino acid sequence: CASSLPGEGYTF.

In this sample, this clone turned up once. The J gene is TRBJ2-2, the V gene TRBV9; tentatively, D is TRBD1 or TRBD2 (5 bases each). The CDR3 extends over 15 amino acids. Trimming pared 0 bases from V and 4 bases from J, leaving 10 bases between. Germline V gene sequence: CDR1 SGDLS, CDR2 YYNGEE. The CDR3 is CASSVEGDLTGELFF. Written as DNA, the CDR3 is TGTGCCAGCAGCGTAGAAGGGGACCTCACCGGGGAGCTGTTTTTT.

The V and J genes are TRBV6-5 and TRBJ2-7; D is undetermined. V was trimmed by 2 bases and J by 5 bases, leaving 16 bases between them. The CDR3 contains 15 residues. Germline V gene sequence: CDR1 MNHEY, CDR2 SVGAGI. CDR3 in DNA: TGTGCCAGCAGTTACCTCGGGTGGGGAAACGACGAGCAGTACTTC. Its translation: CASSYLGWGNDEQYF.